The 19 T cell receptor beta chains in this list originate from one sample, sequenced in a study of blood T cell repertoires in COVID-19. The repertoire was sequenced with immunoSEQ multiplex PCR; TCRdb's copy has only in-frame clones and lacks some. The sample includes around 200,000 clones, about 83% of them seen just once. Sequenced sample: peripheral blood. The receptors derive from a middle-aged woman with active or convalescent COVID-19.

The chain has TRBV11-1 and TRBJ2-7; D ambiguous. Germline CDR1 is SGHAT and CDR2 is FQDESV (reference sequence). V was trimmed by 3 bases and J by 5 bases, leaving 11 bases between them. The CDR3 runs to 13 residues. The CDR3 spells CASSFTLGNEQYF. In DNA form, the CDR3 reads TGTGCCAGCAGCTTTACATTGGGCAACGAGCAGTACTTC.

V usage is TRBV11-3 and J usage is TRBJ1-1; no definite D call. Trimming took off 3 bases at V and 1 base at J, with 3 bases between the two ends. CDR3 length: 12 amino acids. Germline CDR1 reads SGHNT; CDR2 reads YENEEA. The CDR3 nucleotides are TGTGCCAGCAGCTTCCAGAACACTGAAGCTTTCTTT. The encoded protein is CASSFQNTEAFF.

This sequence joins TRBV24-1 and TRBJ2-5, with D tentatively TRBD2 (7 bases). V was clipped by 11 bases and J by 5 bases, with 17 bases between them. This CDR3 is 13 amino acids long. Germline values: CDR1 KGHDR, CDR2 SFDVKD. The CDR3 DNA is TGTGCCATCGGGGAGGGGGGGGCGGAGACCCAGTACTTC. It encodes CAIGEGGAETQYF.

This clone is a singleton in its sample. V is TRBV5-1 and J is TRBJ2-5; 12 bases are a match to TRBD2. There are 15 residues in the CDR3. The germline CDR1 and CDR2 sequences are SGHRS and YFSETQ. J lost 3 bases, V lost 2 bases, and 2 bases had no gene match. The CDR3 loop reads CASSFSSGREETQYF. The CDR3 DNA reads TGCGCCAGCAGCTTCTCTAGCGGGAGGGAAGAGACCCAGTACTTC.

The sample holds one count of this clone. V is TRBV5-8 and J is TRBJ1-1, with D unresolved. Per germline, CDR1 SGHTS and CDR2 YDEGEE. There are 13 residues in the CDR3. V was cut by 0 bases and J by 3 bases, with 6 bases left in between. The CDR3 region is CASSLVSDTEAFF. The CDR3 region has the DNA TGTGCCAGCAGCTTGGTGTCGGACACTGAAGCTTTCTTT.

This chain links TRBV6-5 with TRBJ1-5; a weak D match, TRBD1 (6 bases). CDR1 and CDR2 (germline): MNHEY, SVGAGI. This CDR3 contains 14 residues. Trimming took off 7 bases at V and 11 bases at J, with 21 bases between the two ends. This CDR3 is CASTMGAVTPSQHF. CDR3 DNA: TGTGCCAGCACCATGGGGGCAGTAACACCGTCCCAGCATTTT.

This chain uses TRBV3-1 (or the pseudogene TRBV3-2) with TRBJ1-1; 7 nucleotides align to TRBD1. CDR1 and CDR2 (germline): LGHDT, YNNKEL (reference sequence). The CDR3 has 14 residues. Unmatched junction bases numbered 7, after V lost 4 bases and J lost 5 bases. The CDR3 region is CASSPSQGETEAFF. Written as DNA, the CDR3 is TGTGCCAGCAGCCCTTCCCAGGGGGAGACTGAAGCTTTCTTT.

This clone came up a few times. The V gene is TRBV10-3, the J gene TRBJ1-2, with D uncertain. Germline CDR1 is ENHRY and CDR2 is SYGVKD. The CDR3 consists of 15 residues. V was pared by 3 bases and J by 0 bases, with 11 bases between. In DNA form, the CDR3 reads TGTGCCATCAGTGATCACGTCAGGCCTAACTATGGCTACACCTTC. As protein: CAISDHVRPNYGYTF.

The V gene is TRBV12-3 or TRBV12-4, the J gene TRBJ1-3; D gene unclear. V gave up 8 bases and J gave up 0 bases, with 8 bases separating them. The CDR3 extends over 13 amino acids. The CDR3 nucleotides are TGTGCCAGCGGAGTGAACTCTGGAAACACCATATATTTT. As protein: CASGVNSGNTIYF.

The genes are TRBV28 and TRBJ2-1, with TRBD2 matching over 9 bases. The V segment lost 6 bases and the J segment 12 bases; nucleotides outside the gene matches: 12. Germline lookup yields CDR1 MDHEN and CDR2 SYDVKM. CDR3 length equals 14 residues. The CDR3 DNA reads as TGTGCCAGCAGCCGCGGGGGGGATACAATGAGGCAGTTCTTC. This encodes CASSRGGDTMRQFF.

This clone was recorded only once. The V call is TRBV24-1, the J call TRBJ2-3; possible D gene TRBD2, 7 bases. This CDR3 comprises 16 residues. Germline assignment: CDR1 KGHDR and CDR2 SFDVKD. Trimming left V 2 bases short and J 6 bases short, with 17 bases between. CDR3 sequence: CATSDWTRGAGDTQYF. The CDR3, as DNA: TGTGCCACCAGTGATTGGACACGGGGGGCAGGGGATACGCAGTATTTT.

This clone was seen only once. This rearrangement joins TRBV5-1 to TRBJ2-7; 7 bases match TRBD1. V lost 4 bases and J lost 3; bases outside the gene matches: 10. Per the germline V gene, CDR1 is SGHRS and CDR2 is YFSETQ. The CDR3 totals 15 residues. The CDR3 coding sequence is TGCGCCAGCAGCCTGGTACAGGGGCCGGTCTACGAGCAGTACTTC. It yields the protein CASSLVQGPVYEQYF.

This chain connects TRBV18 to TRBJ1-5; 7 nucleotides align to TRBD1. V was pared by 4 bases and J by 4 bases, with 4 bases of the junction left unmatched. CDR1 is KGHSH and CDR2 is LQKENI in the germline V gene. CDR3 length: 14 amino acids. The CDR3 DNA follows: TGTGCCAGCTCACAGGGGGCACGGAATCAGCCCCAGCATTTT. Translation gives CASSQGARNQPQHF.

The rearrangement uses TRBV3-1 (or the pseudogene TRBV3-2) and TRBJ2-1; D may be TRBD1 (5 bases). Trimming stripped 11 bases from V and 5 bases from J, with 16 bases between. Germline loops: CDR1 LGHDT, CDR2 YNNKEL (reference sequence). The CDR3 is 13 amino acids. CDR3: CAVAKTGNNEQFF. DNA of the CDR3: TGTGCCGTCGCCAAAACAGGTAACAATGAGCAGTTCTTC.

The count of this clone is one. The CDR3 nucleotides are TGTGCCAGCAGCGTAGCGGGACATCCGAGCTCTGGAAACACCATATATTTT. As protein: CASSVAGHPSSGNTIYF. This chain links TRBV9 with TRBJ1-3; D is possibly TRBD1 (6 bases). Germline V gene lookup returns CDR1 SGDLS and CDR2 YYNGEE. The ends were cut back, 0 bases at V and 0 bases at J, with 13 bases in the middle. The CDR3 extends over 17 amino acids.

In its sample, this clone was seen a few times. This CDR3 is CASSSHRSGGNTGELFF. Written as DNA, the CDR3 is TGTGCCAGCAGCTCCCATAGGAGCGGGGGGAACACCGGGGAGCTGTTTTTT. The genes are TRBV7-6 and TRBJ2-2; the match to TRBD2 covers 8 bases. The V and J ends lost 4 bases and 1 base, in that order; junction bases with no gene match: 8. This CDR3 region has 17 residues. Per the germline V gene, CDR1 is SGHVS and CDR2 is FNYEAQ.

V usage is TRBV28 and J usage is TRBJ1-1; D possibly corresponds to TRBD1 (5 bases). The germline gives CDR1 MDHEN, CDR2 SYDVKM. The CDR3 spans 13 residues. V lost 1 base and J lost 5, with 8 bases in between. The CDR3 sequence: CASSLSGNTEAFF. The CDR3 DNA follows: TGTGCCAGCAGTTTATCAGGGAATACTGAAGCTTTCTTT.

The chain couples TRBV14 to TRBJ1-2, with 7 bases identical to TRBD1. CDR1 SGHDN and CDR2 FVKESK come from the germline V gene. Trimming removed 1 base from V and 4 bases from J; junction bases left unmatched: 9. The CDR3 runs 16 residues. The CDR3 spells CASSQGDSLGVYGYTF. CDR3 bases: TGTGCCAGCAGCCAAGGGGACAGCCTAGGGGTCTATGGCTACACCTTC.

The chain recombines TRBV5-1 with TRBJ1-1; weak D call: TRBD1 (6 bases). The V gene's germline CDR1 is SGHRS and CDR2 YFSETQ. Trimming removed 0 bases from V and 7 bases from J, with 16 bases in between. CDR3 length: 15 residues. The CDR3 sequence: CASSLAWGGRIEAFF. CDR3 bases: TGCGCCAGCAGCTTGGCCTGGGGGGGCCGGATTGAAGCTTTCTTT.